Presented here are 30 T cell receptor beta chains from one specimen sequenced in a study of CD8 T cells in ankylosing spondylitis. No antigen is known for these receptors. Points from the study as a whole: Blood from ankylosing spondylitis patients appeared to carry a characteristic roughly eight-variant TCR beta motif.

MiXCR was run by TCRdb on the 5' RACE reads, yielding one entry per CDR3 protein. The top ten clones hold under 7.5% of a sample with about 540,000 distinct CDR3 sequences, roughly an eighth of them seen once. What was sequenced was blood, either unsorted or a sorted T cell fraction (not recorded which). These receptors originate from a male donor with ankylosing spondylitis.

The chain couples TRBV29-1 to TRBJ1-4; no reliable D call. Deletions cut 7 bases from V and 6 bases from J, with 9 bases between. Per germline, CDR1 SQVTM and CDR2 ANQGSEA. This CDR3 is 11 amino acids long. In DNA form, the CDR3 reads TGCAGCGCCAGGACCGATGAAAAACTGTTTTTT. Translating gives CSARTDEKLFF.

This clonotype came up a few times. The V and J genes are TRBV20-1 and TRBJ2-5, with D uncertain. CDR3 length: 9 amino acids. CDR1 and CDR2 (germline): DFQATT, SNEGSKA (reference sequence). V gave up 3 bases and J gave up 9 bases, with 5 bases separating them. DNA for the CDR3: TGCAGTGCTAGTTCGGCCCAGTACTTC. Translating it yields CSASSAQYF.

V is TRBV5-1 and J is TRBJ1-1; D is undetermined. Germline V gives CDR1 SGHRS, CDR2 YFSETQ. Trimming stripped 0 bases from V and 4 bases from J, with 10 bases between. The CDR3 consists of 14 residues. The CDR3 DNA sequence: TGCGCCAGCAGCTTGGATTCCATGGGCACTGAAGCTTTCTTT. Amino acid sequence: CASSLDSMGTEAFF.

The sample holds many counts of this clonotype. The chain uses TRBV29-1 and TRBJ2-1; 9 bases fit TRBD1. Looked up from germline, CDR1 is SQVTM and CDR2 is ANQGSEA. CDR3 size: 14 residues. The V gene end was trimmed by 0 bases and the J gene end by 8 bases; junction bases not matched to a gene: 5. The CDR3 reads CSVEEWDRVDEQFF. CDR3 DNA sequence: TGCAGCGTTGAAGAATGGGACAGGGTGGATGAGCAGTTCTTC.

The V gene is TRBV29-1, the J gene TRBJ2-3, with TRBD2 matching 13 bases. Unmatched junction bases numbered 10, after V lost 6 bases and J lost 1 base. Germline CDR1 reads SQVTM; CDR2 reads ANQGSEA. The CDR3 runs to 17 residues. CDR3 sequence reads: CSVLPGLAGRRTDTQYF. Here the CDR3 DNA reads TGCAGCGTCCTCCCGGGACTAGCGGGGCGACGCACAGATACGCAGTATTTT.

This clonotype was counted at least ten times. This sequence joins TRBV12-3 or TRBV12-4 and TRBJ2-3; D may be TRBD2 (6 bases). This CDR3 spans 16 amino acids. V was cut by 1 base and J by 2 bases, with 13 bases left in between. Here the CDR3 DNA reads TGTGCCAGCAGTTTAGACGAGACTAGTCTCACAGATACGCAGTATTTT. This encodes CASSLDETSLTDTQYF.

The V call is TRBV20-1, the J call TRBJ1-1; 11 bases match TRBD1. The CDR3 runs 14 residues. V was pared by 5 bases and J by 4 bases, with 6 bases of the junction left unmatched. Germline lookup yields CDR1 DFQATT and CDR2 SNEGSKA (reference sequence). CDR3 region: CSAVDRGQGTEAFF. Here the CDR3 DNA reads TGCAGTGCTGTGGACAGGGGGCAGGGCACTGAAGCTTTCTTT.

This clonotype was observed a few times. The rearrangement joins TRBV29-1 to TRBJ2-7; 13 bases align to TRBD2. The CDR3 has 18 residues. Trimming removed 2 bases from V and 5 bases from J; junction bases left unmatched: 15. The germline V gene has CDR1 SQVTM and CDR2 ANQGSEA. CDR3 bases: TGCAGCGTTGAACGAAGGGAACTAGCGGGAGGGTCCAGGGACGAGCAGTACGTC. Residues: CSVERRELAGGSRDEQYV.

In its sample, this clonotype was seen a few times. The rearrangement links TRBV6-5 to TRBJ2-3; no clear D. Per germline, CDR1 MNHEY and CDR2 SVGAGI. Trimming pared 2 bases from V and 2 bases from J, leaving 11 bases between. This CDR3 has 15 amino acids. The CDR3 region has the DNA TGTGCCAGCAGTTACACTCCCTCGGTCACAGATACGCAGTATTTT. This translates into CASSYTPSVTDTQYF.

This clonotype came up a few times. The chain uses TRBV29-1 and TRBJ1-2, with TRBD1 as a possible D gene (6 bases). Trimming stripped 0 bases from V and 4 bases from J, with 12 bases between. CDR1 and CDR2 from the germline V gene are SQVTM and ANQGSEA. The CDR3 is 14 residues long. CDR3 bases: TGCAGCGTTGAAGATCCGACAGGCGGCTATGGCTACACCTTC. It yields the protein CSVEDPTGGYGYTF. Using reference TRBV29-1 and TRBJ1-2 for the parts outside the CDR3, the full variable domain is SAVISQKPSRDICQRGTSLTIQCQVDSQVTMMFWYRQQPGQSLTLIATANQGSEATYESGFVIDKFPISRPNLTFSTLTVSNMSPEDSSIYLCSVEDPTGGYGYTFGSGTRLTVV.

This chain joins TRBV7-2 and TRBJ2-4; 7 positions match TRBD1. The J segment lost 0 bases and the V segment lost 5 bases, leaving 7 bases of the junction unmatched. Looked up from germline, CDR1 is SGHTA and CDR2 is FQGNSA. This CDR3 has 16 amino acids. The CDR3 spells CASSPRGQLAKNIQYF. Here the CDR3 DNA reads TGTGCCAGCAGCCCCCGGGGACAGTTAGCCAAAAACATTCAGTACTTC. The complete variable domain, with remaining parts taken from reference TRBV7-2 and TRBJ2-4, reads GAGVSQSPSNKVTEKGKDVELRCDPISGHTALYWYRQSLGQGLEFLIYFQGNSAPDKSGLPSDRFSAERTGGSVSTLTIQRTQQEDSAVYLCASSPRGQLAKNIQYFGAGTRLSVL.

This chain connects TRBV20-1 to TRBJ2-3; no firm D call. Germline V lookup: CDR1 DFQATT, CDR2 SNEGSKA (reference sequence). The CDR3 spans 14 residues. V lost 3 bases and J lost 1, with 11 bases in between. CDR3 loop: CSASEPPGTDTQYF. Here the CDR3 DNA reads TGCAGTGCTAGCGAACCGCCCGGCACAGATACGCAGTATTTT.

The J gene is TRBJ1-5, the V gene TRBV20-1; D remains ambiguous. Trimming pared 5 bases from V and 6 bases from J, leaving 14 bases between. The CDR3 runs 13 residues. Germline V gene sequence: CDR1 DFQATT, CDR2 SNEGSKA (reference sequence). CDR3 sequence (DNA): TGCAGTGCTCTACCAAGCCCACTTCAGCCCCAGCATTTT. Residues: CSALPSPLQPQHF.

This clonotype turned up a few times. CDR3 sequence reads: CATSRDRLAGTDTQYF. CDR3 coding DNA: TGTGCCACCAGCAGAGATAGACTAGCCGGAACAGATACGCAGTATTTT. V is TRBV15 and J is TRBJ2-3; 7 positions agree with TRBD2. V trimming: 0 bases; J trimming: 3 bases; junction bases outside the gene matches: 6. CDR1 is LNHNV, CDR2 YYDKDF, per germline (reference sequence). This CDR3 comprises 16 residues. Full variable domain (outside the CDR3, taken from reference TRBV15 and TRBJ2-3): DAMVIQNPRYQVTQFGKPVTLSCSQTLNHNVMYWYQQKSSQAPKLLFHYYDKDFNNEADTPDNFQSRRPNTSFCFLDIRSPGLGDTAMYLCATSRDRLAGTDTQYFGPGTRLTVL.

This clonotype was seen only a few times. V usage is TRBV5-1 and J usage is TRBJ2-7; 14 nucleotides agree with TRBD2. Trimming at V came to 6 bases and at J to 3 bases, leaving 11 bases not matched to a gene. The CDR3 runs 17 residues. Germline CDR1 reads SGHRS; CDR2 reads YFSETQ. CDR3 nucleotides: TGCGCCAGCAAACCGGGACTAGCGGGAGTCCTTTTCTACGAGCAGTACTTC. The encoded protein is CASKPGLAGVLFYEQYF.

This clonotype came up a few times. This chain joins TRBV20-1 and TRBJ2-2, with 10 bases aligning to TRBD1. The V segment lost 0 bases and the J segment 2 bases; nucleotides outside the gene matches: 3. The CDR3 length is 16 residues. The germline gives CDR1 DFQATT, CDR2 SNEGSKA (reference sequence). The CDR3 DNA reads as TGCAGTGCTAGAGATGGACAGGGGGAAAACACCGGGGAGCTGTTTTTT. Amino acids: CSARDGQGENTGELFF.

This clonotype was counted only a few times. The V gene is TRBV6-1, the J gene TRBJ2-3, with TRBD2 matching 9 bases. The J segment lost 13 bases and the V segment lost 4 bases, leaving 12 bases of the junction unmatched. The germline V gene has CDR1 MNHNS and CDR2 SASEGT. The CDR3 is 14 residues long. The chain's CDR3 is CASSVGLATLGEYF. The CDR3 DNA reads TGTGCCAGCAGTGTCGGACTAGCGACCCTAGGGGAGTATTTT.

This chain joins TRBV20-1 and TRBJ1-1, with D maybe TRBD1 (6 bases). Germline loops: CDR1 DFQATT, CDR2 SNEGSKA (reference sequence). V lost 6 bases, J lost 4 bases, and 21 bases lay in between. This CDR3 is built from 15 residues. CDR3 loop: CSAPGSRGVSTEAFF. The CDR3 DNA reads TGCAGTGCCCCAGGGTCAAGGGGGGTCAGCACTGAAGCTTTCTTT.

This chain connects TRBV12-3 or TRBV12-4 to TRBJ1-5; perhaps TRBD1 as D (5 bases). This CDR3 has 14 residues. Trimming removed 7 bases from V and 5 bases from J, with 15 bases in between. The CDR3 nucleotides read TGTGCCAGCACCTCGGGGGGAAGGCATCAGCCCCAGCATTTT. It encodes CASTSGGRHQPQHF.

This clonotype has ten or more counts. This rearrangement joins TRBV6-2 or TRBV6-3 to TRBJ1-1, with D maybe TRBD1 (5 bases). Germline CDR1 and CDR2: MNHEY and SVGEGT. CDR3 length equals 16 residues. V lost 6 bases, J lost 2 bases, and 19 bases lay in between. The CDR3 protein is CASSLRDYLGNTEAFF. The CDR3 DNA reads TGTGCCAGCAGCCTCCGGGACTACCTCGGAAACACTGAAGCTTTCTTT.

The V and J genes are TRBV5-1 and TRBJ2-2; 8 positions match TRBD1. There are 15 residues in the CDR3. CDR1 is SGHRS, CDR2 YFSETQ, per germline. Trimming took 3 bases from V and 7 from J; bases not matched to a gene: 8. CDR3 sequence reads: CASSSDRGVGGELFF. DNA for the CDR3: TGCGCCAGCAGCTCCGACAGGGGTGTCGGCGGGGAGCTGTTTTTT.

This clonotype was counted only a few times. At one end the junction does not follow the germline gene, possibly because of a read error. The V and J genes are TRBV11-2 and TRBJ2-1, with 12 bases fitting TRBD2. Germline V gives CDR1 SGHAT, CDR2 FQNNGV. The CDR3 extends over 18 amino acids. The CDR3 here is CASSVDELAGGLYNEQFF. The DNA of the CDR3 is TGTGCCAGCAGCGTAGACGAACTAGCGGGAGGTCTTTACAATGAGCAGTTCTTC.

In this sample, this clonotype turned up many times. The rearrangement links TRBV5-1 to TRBJ2-3; 11 positions match TRBD2. Per the germline V gene, CDR1 is SGHRS and CDR2 is YFSETQ. V was pared by 7 bases and J by 2 bases, with 3 bases of the junction left unmatched. The CDR3 covers 14 residues. The CDR3 region has the DNA TGCGCCAGCGGACTAGCGGGCTCCACAGATACGCAGTATTTT. Translated, it gives CASGLAGSTDTQYF.

This chain links TRBV25-1 with TRBJ2-5; the D gene is possibly TRBD2 (5 bases). Germline-derived CDR1 and CDR2 are MGHDK and SYGVNS. The V end was cut by 2 bases, the J end by 2 bases, with 18 bases between. This CDR3 is 17 amino acids long. CDR3 sequence reads: CASSEKGLVGVQETQYF. The CDR3 DNA follows: TGTGCCAGCAGTGAAAAAGGGCTAGTGGGAGTGCAAGAGACCCAGTACTTC.

This chain joins TRBV6-1 and TRBJ1-2; D unresolved. V lost 0 bases, J lost 8 bases, and 10 bases lay in between. This CDR3 has 13 amino acids. Looked up from germline, CDR1 is MNHNS and CDR2 is SASEGT. The CDR3 DNA is TGTGCCAGCAGTGAAGCTACGACTGGCGGCTACACCTTC. This gives the protein CASSEATTGGYTF.

This clonotype has more than one count but fewer than ten. The chain couples TRBV5-1 to TRBJ2-3; D remains unclear. The CDR3 has 15 amino acids. Germline V gives CDR1 SGHRS, CDR2 YFSETQ. Trimming shortened V by 4 bases and J by 0 bases, and 12 bases separated the two germline ends. The CDR3 sequence: CASSPRYPSTDTQYF. The CDR3 DNA is TGCGCCAGCAGCCCCCGGTATCCTAGCACAGATACGCAGTATTTT.

The chain uses TRBV5-5 and TRBJ2-7; possibly TRBD1 or TRBD2 for D (5 bases each). The CDR3 sequence is 14 residues long. The germline gives CDR1 SGHKS, CDR2 YYEKEE (reference sequence). Trimming removed 2 bases at V and 4 bases at J, with 13 bases between. The CDR3 here is CASSFGGRGYEQYV. The CDR3 nucleotides read TGTGCCAGCAGCTTTGGGGGTAGGGGATACGAGCAGTACGTC.

This clonotype was seen more than once but under ten times. The J gene is TRBJ2-1, the V gene TRBV11-2; D is possibly TRBD2 (6 bases). CDR3 length: 18 residues. V gave up 2 bases and J gave up 0 bases, with 17 bases separating them. CDR1 and CDR2 (germline): SGHAT, FQNNGV. CDR3 protein: CASSLFGIGGNSYNEQFF. The CDR3 nucleotides are TGTGCCAGCAGCTTATTTGGGATTGGCGGGAACTCCTACAATGAGCAGTTCTTC.

This clonotype was picked up many times. This chain uses TRBV3-1 with TRBJ2-7; D may correspond to TRBD1 or TRBD2 (6 bases each). Trimming took 4 bases from V and 6 from J, leaving 13 bases between them. The CDR3 is 13 amino acids. Germline CDR1 and CDR2: LGHDT and YNNKEL (reference sequence). CDR3 region: CASSPRKGGEQYF. CDR3 bases: TGTGCCAGCAGCCCCCGAAAGGGGGGCGAGCAGTACTTC.

This clonotype was found many times. This chain joins TRBV24-1 and TRBJ2-1; D might be TRBD2 (6 bases). Looked up from germline, CDR1 is KGHDR and CDR2 is SFDVKD. The CDR3 extends over 13 amino acids. With 7 bases removed from V and 3 bases from J, the gap between germline ends came to 9 bases. CDR3 sequence: CATSPGLYNEQFF. The DNA for the CDR3 is TGTGCCACCAGCCCGGGACTCTACAATGAGCAGTTCTTC.